This T cell receptor (beta chain) was recorded in a study of cytomegalovirus exposure and HLA in healthy donors (dated by TCRdb to between 2016 and 2019). Looking at the study overall: An earlier analysis of some 550 of the donors reported 250 to 300 Gb of sequence data and approximately 110 million unique TCR beta sequences from 150 million to 200 million T cells. Roughly 290 gigabases of sequencing data and 91 million or so unique TCR sequences made up an early release that covered approximately 700 HLA-typed donors. Among the roughly 410 genotyped donors, 81% belonged to the genetic ancestry cluster associated with self-reported Caucasian donors. The study was designed to test whether signatures of past pathogen exposure could be identified by cataloging public T cell receptors. The T cell repertoires of some 670 subjects were profiled by immunosequencing and related to cytomegalovirus serostatus. Along with the approximately 620-subject first cohort, a separate validation cohort of around 110 different subjects was used. To predict cytomegalovirus infection status, the study brought together high-throughput TCR immunosequencing, statistical association of individual TCRs with disease status, and machine learning. A later analysis re-analyzed previously published TCR beta repertoires from 650 to 800 donors and added high-resolution HLA genotyping to study TCR occurrence patterns. In the later analysis, no new phenotypic data were used to find candidate immune exposures; instead, reliance was placed on TCR beta sequences and their occurrence across donors. To decide whether each TCR beta V gene segment behaved as functional or pseudogenic, an earlier analysis of approximately 590 of the donors relied on high-throughput TCR beta sequencing. Alongside the repertoire data, information on donor age, sex, ethnicity and CMV serostatus was compiled. A later genetic analysis used genome-wide SNP genotypes for about 60% of the 666 donors, treating that subset as a discovery cohort. Every repertoire in the discovery cohort had been generated on one and the same sequencing platform. Both class I and class II loci were covered by HLA typing, at four-digit resolution. Typing coverage varied by locus: roughly 629-640 donors for A, B, C, DRB1 and DQB1; 522 for DQA1; approximately 610 for DPA1; some 470 for DPB1. Four to six DR-DQ haplotypes were handled as single units for association and clustering, since linkage in the cohort was strong. On average, 235,054 unique TCR beta nucleotide sequences were sequenced per donor among fewer than 500 genotyped donors of the cohort, with approximately 18% of those sequences being non-productive. Results and caveats for the whole study, not just this receptor: Some IMGT-functional V segments, including TRBV6-2 and TRBV6-3, could not be told apart with the 87-base-pair reads, so those segments were excluded. Immune exposure information for the cohort was limited to CMV serostatus. Strong co-occurrence of HLA alleles, especially DR and DQ, made assigning TCR associations to individual alleles difficult. A later genetic analysis associated a missense DCLRE1C variant with V-gene and J-gene trimming of TCR beta chains, and an independent cohort replicated the association. A later analysis found that most CMV-associated TCR beta chains appeared HLA-restricted, with HLA associations seemingly driven largely by CMV exposure. At a false discovery rate of 0.05, a later analysis linked fewer than 20,000 TCR beta sequences to specific HLA alleles. A total of fewer than 200 TCR beta chains were listed by the study as associated with cytomegalovirus. Because HLA typing was missing for some donors at each locus, association tests included only the typed subset. A later genetic analysis reported fewer N-insertions in productive TCRs among donors in an Asian-associated ancestry cluster than the roughly 670-donor mean. The classifier was reported to diagnose cytomegalovirus status with high specificity and sensitivity in both the original and validation cohorts. While some public TCRs were present in many individuals, most TCR sequences turned up only very rarely across donors. In a later analysis, several top co-occurrence clusters were reported to appear linked to parvovirus B19, influenza, CMV and Epstein-Barr virus. The presence/absence analyses assumed that sequencing depth was roughly uniform across donors, and that assumption may not be true. A further reported finding was that TCR beta sequences accurately predicted the HLA-A and HLA-B alleles for most subjects in the first cohort. This cohort had only TCR beta chains sequenced, and the lack of alpha or paired-chain data limited which features could be detected. An earlier analysis of around 540 of the donors showed that most TCR beta V segments appeared in productive rearrangements either about 87% or about 30% of the time, which broadly matched IMGT annotations. In vitro tests confirmed that a few of the cytomegalovirus-associated TCR beta chains recognize cytomegalovirus antigens. In a later analysis, HLA-associated TCR beta chains showed more clonal expansion and lower generation probabilities than non-associated chains that were equally common. Correlated functional status among segregating V segments might reflect linkage disequilibrium, but an unknown experimental factor could not be ruled out. In a later analysis, the rate of TCR association differed among HLA loci, with DRB1 alleles having the most associated TCRs and HLA-C alleles having the fewest. The earlier analysis of approximately 560 of the donors excluded approximately 17 rarely observed V segments, including chromosome 9 orphons, because counts were too low. The sequencing pipeline was judged likely to have produced a cluster of highly shared sequence variants as a technical artifact. The authors suggested that the approach could potentially be generalized to other disease states and immunological phenotypes.

The cohort consisted of 666 healthy bone marrow donors. Cohort members were all nominally healthy when sampled, although unrecorded immune exposures were likely present. The donor tested CMV seronegative, placing the donor among the 350 or so seronegative members of the cohort. A peripheral blood sample was collected from each donor, and TCR beta sequencing was performed on peripheral blood mononuclear cells. The Qiagen DNeasy Blood Extraction Kit was used to extract genomic DNA from the blood cell samples. For this chain, trimming is 2 bases at the V end and 5 bases at the J end, and the number of junction bases without a gene match is 14. The cysteine opens and the phenylalanine closes a CDR3 of 19 amino acids. The read is trimmed to its CDR3 DNA, 57 bases read in frame from base 1. From a lookup of the germline V gene (reference sequence), CDR1 and CDR2 are LNHDA and SQIVND. The library was produced with the immunoSEQ multiplex PCR assay. For the multiplex PCR, a mixture combining 60 forward primers for TCR Vbeta segments and 13 reverse primers for TCR Jbeta segments was used. Amplification of the CDR3 region of rearranged TCR beta genes was performed with a multiplex PCR assay on genomic DNA. Amplified TCR beta libraries were sequenced as 87-base-pair reads on the Illumina HiSeq System. The paper's data handling went like this. In a later analysis, around 80 million unique TCR beta chains were counted across the 500 to 700 repertoires, and roughly 10 million of these chains were shared by at least two donors. A nearest-neighbor algorithm error-corrected the raw reads and collapsed the reads into unique sequences, merging closely related sequences to remove PCR and sequencing errors. To assign V, D and J gene segments, CDR3 sequences were aligned to IMGT reference sequences. For a sequence to be retained, a match of at least six nucleotides to both a V gene segment and a J gene segment was required. Rearrangements were classified as productive when the CDR3 lacked stop codons and remained in frame with V and J, and all other rearrangements were classified as non-productive. Following IMGT convention, CDR3 was defined as the stretch from the second conserved V-encoded cysteine to the conserved J-encoded phenylalanine. The earlier analysis of a few hundred of the donors excluded any sequence lacking an unambiguous match to a single V gene segment. An earlier analysis of 587 of the donors classified V segments as functional when productive rearrangements were above 56.7% and as segregating when the standard deviation between donors was above 5%. A statistical classification framework was developed to diagnose cytomegalovirus status using the catalog of TCR beta chain sequences. In a later analysis, V and J genes were assigned by comparing TCR nucleotide sequences against IMGT/GENE-DB human TR gene sequences. Using the TCRdist pipeline, a later analysis assigned CDR3 sequences along with most-parsimonious VDJ recombination scenarios. In a later analysis, each TCR beta chain was defined by its CDR3 amino acid sequence together with its V-gene family, and reads without a unique V-gene family were excluded. As a way to deal with suspected cross-contamination and a sequencing artifact, a later analysis dropped nearly 600 nucleotide sequences that were highly shared and had low generation probability. For each public chain, a later analysis derived a clonal expansion index from normalized ranks of inferred template counts within each repertoire. In a later analysis, generation probabilities were computed with a VDJ recombination model fitted to out-of-frame rearrangements, and the resulting probabilities were checked against IGoR. In a later analysis, TCR-TCR, TCR-HLA and TCR-CMV co-occurrence was scored with hypergeometric tests, and a repertoire-size bias correction was applied to TCR pairs. A later analysis estimated false discovery rates by permuting HLA or CMV assignments 20 times. A later analysis grouped co-occurring TCRs with DBSCAN, adding TCRdist sequence similarity when clustering within HLA-allele-positive subsets. Repertoires with fewer than 30,000 or more than 120,000 public chains, plus five repertoires with anomalous nucleotide sharing, were excluded from co-occurrence clustering. In TCRdb, the immuneACCESS table is reduced to in-frame sequences with V and J assigned. These tables do not hold every clone; where another copy was compared, an unresolved V gene accounts for under half, and the others remain unexplained. D and trimming were read from the DNA, whereas the V and J calls and clone size are those reported in that table. The sample table contains approximately 120,000 clones; only one count was recorded for 80% to 85% of them. Around 1% of the sample is held by the ten biggest clonotypes.

Comment on this clone: The antigen this receptor binds is unknown. The sample holds no much larger clone one base away, and base qualities are not on file.

The TCR originated in a woman in her 30s in good health and CMV-seronegative. The chain is made from TRBV19 and TRBJ1-3, with 11 bases in between that match TRBD1. Source material: PBMCs. DNA sequence: TGTGCCAGTAGTATATCACACTACCGGACAGGGGGCTCGCGAAACACCATATATTTT. This encodes CASSISHYRTGGSRNTIYF. The reference TRBV19 and TRBJ1-3 proteins fill in what lies around the CDR3, so the full variable domain reads DGGITQSPKYLFRKEGQNVTLSCEQNLNHDAMYWYRQDPGQGLRLIYYSQIVNDFQKGDIAEGYSVSREKKESFPLTVTSAQKNPTAFYLCASSISHYRTGGSRNTIYFGEGSWLTVV.